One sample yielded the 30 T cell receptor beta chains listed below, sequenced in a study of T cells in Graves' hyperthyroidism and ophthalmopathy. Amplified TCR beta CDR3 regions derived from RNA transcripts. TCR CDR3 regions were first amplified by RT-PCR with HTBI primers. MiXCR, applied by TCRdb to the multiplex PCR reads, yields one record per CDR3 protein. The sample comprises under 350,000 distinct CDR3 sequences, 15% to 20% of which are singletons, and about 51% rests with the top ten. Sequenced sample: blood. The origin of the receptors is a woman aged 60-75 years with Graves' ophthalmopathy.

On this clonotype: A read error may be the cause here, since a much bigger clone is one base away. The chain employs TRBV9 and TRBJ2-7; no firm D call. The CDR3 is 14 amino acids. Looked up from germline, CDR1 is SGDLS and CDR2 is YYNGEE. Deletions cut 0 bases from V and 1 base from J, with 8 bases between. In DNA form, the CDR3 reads TGTGCCAGCAGCGTAGATTGGGATTCCTACGAGCAGTACTTC. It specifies CASSVDWDSYEQYF.

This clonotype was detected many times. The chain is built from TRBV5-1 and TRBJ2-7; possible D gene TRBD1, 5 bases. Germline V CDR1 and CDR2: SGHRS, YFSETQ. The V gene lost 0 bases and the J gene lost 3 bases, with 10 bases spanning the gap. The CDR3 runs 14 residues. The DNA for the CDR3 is TGCGCCAGCAGCTTGGGGGCAGGGATCTACGAGCAGTACTTC. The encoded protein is CASSLGAGIYEQYF. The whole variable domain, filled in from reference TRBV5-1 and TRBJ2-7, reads KAGVTQTPRYLIKTRGQQVTLSCSPISGHRSVSWYQQTPGQGLQFLFEYFSETQRNKGNFPGRFSGRQFSNSRSEMNVSTLELGDSALYLCASSLGAGIYEQYFGPGTRLTVT.

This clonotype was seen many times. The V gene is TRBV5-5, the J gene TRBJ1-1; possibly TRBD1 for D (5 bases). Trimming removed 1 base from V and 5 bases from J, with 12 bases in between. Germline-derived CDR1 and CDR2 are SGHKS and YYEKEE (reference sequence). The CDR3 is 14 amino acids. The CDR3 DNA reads TGTGCCAGCAGCTTGTGGCAGGGAGGGACTGAAGCTTTCTTT. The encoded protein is CASSLWQGGTEAFF.

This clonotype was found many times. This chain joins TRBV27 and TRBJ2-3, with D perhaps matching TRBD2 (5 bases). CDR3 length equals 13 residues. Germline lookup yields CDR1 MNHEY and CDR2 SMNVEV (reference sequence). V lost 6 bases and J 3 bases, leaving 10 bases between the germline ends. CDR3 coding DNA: TGTGCCAGCAGCCGGGGAGTAACAGATACGCAGTATTTT. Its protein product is CASSRGVTDTQYF.

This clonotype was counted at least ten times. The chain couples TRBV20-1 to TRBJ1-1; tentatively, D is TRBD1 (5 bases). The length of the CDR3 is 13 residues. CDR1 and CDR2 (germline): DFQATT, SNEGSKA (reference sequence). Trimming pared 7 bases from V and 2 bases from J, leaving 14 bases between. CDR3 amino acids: CSGIEGANTEAFF. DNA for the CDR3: TGCAGTGGCATTGAAGGGGCAAACACTGAAGCTTTCTTT.

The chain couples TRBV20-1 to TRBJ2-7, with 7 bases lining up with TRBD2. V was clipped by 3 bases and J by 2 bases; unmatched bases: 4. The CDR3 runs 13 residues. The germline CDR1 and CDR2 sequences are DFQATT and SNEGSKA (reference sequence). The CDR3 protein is CSARLAEAYEQYF. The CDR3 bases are TGCAGTGCTAGGCTAGCGGAGGCCTACGAGCAGTACTTC.

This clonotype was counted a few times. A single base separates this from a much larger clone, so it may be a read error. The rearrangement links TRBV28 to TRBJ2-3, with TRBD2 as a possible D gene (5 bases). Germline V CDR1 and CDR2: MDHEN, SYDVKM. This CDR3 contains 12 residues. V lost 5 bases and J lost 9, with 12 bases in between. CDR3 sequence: CASSLRTGTQYF. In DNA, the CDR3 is TGTGCCAGCAGTCTTCGGACGGGGACGCAGTATTTT. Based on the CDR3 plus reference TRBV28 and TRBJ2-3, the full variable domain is DVKVTQSSRYLVKRTGEKVFLECVQDMDHENMFWYRQDPGLGLRLIYFSYDVKMKEKGDIPEGYSVSREKKERFSLILESASTNQTSMYLCASSLRTGTQYFGPGTRLTVL.

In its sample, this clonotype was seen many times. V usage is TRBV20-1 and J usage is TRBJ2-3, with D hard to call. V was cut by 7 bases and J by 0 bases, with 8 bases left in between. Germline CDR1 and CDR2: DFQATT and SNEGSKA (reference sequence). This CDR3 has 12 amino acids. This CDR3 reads CSGHGSTDTQYF. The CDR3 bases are TGCAGTGGGCATGGAAGCACAGATACGCAGTATTTT.

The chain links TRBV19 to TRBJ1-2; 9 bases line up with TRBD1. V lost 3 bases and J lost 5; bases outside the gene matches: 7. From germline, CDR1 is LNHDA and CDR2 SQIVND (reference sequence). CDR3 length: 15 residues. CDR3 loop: CASSINRGPRYGYTF. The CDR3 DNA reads TGTGCCAGTAGTATCAACAGGGGGCCGAGGTATGGCTACACCTTC.

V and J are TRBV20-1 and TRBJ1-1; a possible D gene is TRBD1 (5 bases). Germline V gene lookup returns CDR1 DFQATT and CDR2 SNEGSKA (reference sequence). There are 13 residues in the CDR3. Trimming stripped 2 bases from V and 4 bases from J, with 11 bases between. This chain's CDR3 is CSARSGASTEAFF. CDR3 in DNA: TGCAGTGCTAGATCTGGGGCCAGCACTGAAGCTTTCTTT.

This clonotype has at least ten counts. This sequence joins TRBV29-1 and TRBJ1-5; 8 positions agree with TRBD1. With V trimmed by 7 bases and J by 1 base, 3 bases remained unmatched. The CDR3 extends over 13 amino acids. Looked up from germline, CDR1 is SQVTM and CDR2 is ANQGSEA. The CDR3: CSGDRGSNQPQHF. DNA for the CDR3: TGCAGCGGTGACAGGGGAAGCAATCAGCCCCAGCATTTT.

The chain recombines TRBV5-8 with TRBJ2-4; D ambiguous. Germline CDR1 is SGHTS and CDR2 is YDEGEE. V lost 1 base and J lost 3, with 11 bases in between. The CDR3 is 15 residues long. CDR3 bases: TGTGCCAGCAGCTTGATGGGCGCCGTCAAAAACATTCAGTACTTC. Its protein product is CASSLMGAVKNIQYF.

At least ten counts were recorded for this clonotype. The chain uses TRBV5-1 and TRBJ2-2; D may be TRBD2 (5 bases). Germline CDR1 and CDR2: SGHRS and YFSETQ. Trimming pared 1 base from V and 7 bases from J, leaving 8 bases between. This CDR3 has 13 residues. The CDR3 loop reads CASSLSGIGELFF. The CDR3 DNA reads TGCGCCAGCAGCTTGTCGGGGATCGGGGAGCTGTTTTTT.

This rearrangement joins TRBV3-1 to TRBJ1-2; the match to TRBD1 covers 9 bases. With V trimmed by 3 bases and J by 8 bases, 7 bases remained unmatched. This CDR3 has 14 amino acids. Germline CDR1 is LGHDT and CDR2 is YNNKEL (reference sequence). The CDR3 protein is CASSQGDRVGGYTF. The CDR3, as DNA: TGTGCCAGCAGCCAGGGGGACAGGGTTGGCGGCTACACCTTC.

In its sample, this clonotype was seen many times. The CDR3 nucleotides are TGTGCCAGCAGGGGACTAGCGGGAGCTGTAGACGAGCAGTACTTC. It encodes CASRGLAGAVDEQYF. This chain links TRBV28 with TRBJ2-7; 14 nucleotides line up with TRBD2. V lost 6 bases and J lost 5; bases outside the gene matches: 6. Germline loops: CDR1 MDHEN, CDR2 SYDVKM. This CDR3 is 15 amino acids long. The whole variable domain, remainder taken from reference TRBV28 and TRBJ2-7, is DVKVTQSSRYLVKRTGEKVFLECVQDMDHENMFWYRQDPGLGLRLIYFSYDVKMKEKGDIPEGYSVSREKKERFSLILESASTNQTSMYLCASRGLAGAVDEQYFGPGTRLTVT.

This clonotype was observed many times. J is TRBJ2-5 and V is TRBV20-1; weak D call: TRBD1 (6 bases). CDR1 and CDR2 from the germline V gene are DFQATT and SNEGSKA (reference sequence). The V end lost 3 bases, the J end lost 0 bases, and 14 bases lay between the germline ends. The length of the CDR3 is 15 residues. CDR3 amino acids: CSARGAVGDQETQYF. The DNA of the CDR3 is TGCAGTGCTAGGGGGGCGGTAGGAGACCAAGAGACCCAGTACTTC.

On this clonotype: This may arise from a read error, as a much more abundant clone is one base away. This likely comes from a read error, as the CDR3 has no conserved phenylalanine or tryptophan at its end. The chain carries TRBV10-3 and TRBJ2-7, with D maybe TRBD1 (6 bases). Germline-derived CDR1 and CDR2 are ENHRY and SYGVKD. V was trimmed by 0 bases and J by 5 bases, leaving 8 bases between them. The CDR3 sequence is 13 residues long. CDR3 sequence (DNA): TGTGCCATCAGTGAGTCGGGACACAACGAGCAGTACCTC. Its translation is CAISESGHNEQYL.

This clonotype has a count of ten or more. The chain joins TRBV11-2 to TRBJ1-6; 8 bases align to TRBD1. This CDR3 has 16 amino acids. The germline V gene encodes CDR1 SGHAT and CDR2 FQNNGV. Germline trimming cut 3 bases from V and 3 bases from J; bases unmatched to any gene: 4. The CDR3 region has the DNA TGTGCCAGCAGCTTTAAAGGACAGGGCTATAATTCACCCCTCCACTTT. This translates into CASSFKGQGYNSPLHF.

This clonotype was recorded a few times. In DNA, the CDR3 is TGTGCCAGCAAAGGGGTCAGCAATCAGCCCCAGCATTTT. Translated, it gives CASKGVSNQPQHF. The chain uses TRBV6-1 and TRBJ1-5; D is perhaps TRBD1 (5 bases). The V and J ends lost 7 bases and 1 base respectively, with 8 bases between them. Per germline, CDR1 MNHNS and CDR2 SASEGT. The CDR3 loop spans 13 amino acids.

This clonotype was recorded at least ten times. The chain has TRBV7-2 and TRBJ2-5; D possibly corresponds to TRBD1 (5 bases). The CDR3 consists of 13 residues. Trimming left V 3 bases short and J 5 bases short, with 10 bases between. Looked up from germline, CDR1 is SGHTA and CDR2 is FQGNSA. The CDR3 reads CASSFQGRETQYF. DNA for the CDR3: TGTGCCAGCAGCTTCCAGGGAAGGGAGACCCAGTACTTC.

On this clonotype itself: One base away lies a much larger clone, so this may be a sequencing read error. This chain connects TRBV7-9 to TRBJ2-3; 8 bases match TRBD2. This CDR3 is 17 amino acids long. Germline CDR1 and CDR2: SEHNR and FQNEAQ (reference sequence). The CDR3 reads CASGFGSGGTSTDTQYF. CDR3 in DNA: TGTGCCAGCGGCTTTGGGAGCGGGGGCACAAGCACAGATACGCAGTATTTT.

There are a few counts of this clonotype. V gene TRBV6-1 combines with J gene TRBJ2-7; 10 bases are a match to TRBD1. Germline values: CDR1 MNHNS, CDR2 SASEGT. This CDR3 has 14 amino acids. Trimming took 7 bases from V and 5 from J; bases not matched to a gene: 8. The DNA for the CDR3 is TGTGCCAGCACCCCGGGACAGGGGTGGGACGAGCAGTACTTC. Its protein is CASTPGQGWDEQYF.

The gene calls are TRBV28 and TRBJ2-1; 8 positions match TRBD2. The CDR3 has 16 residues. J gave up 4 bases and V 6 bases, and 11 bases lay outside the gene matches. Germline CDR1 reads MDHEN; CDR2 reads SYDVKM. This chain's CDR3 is CASSPGGEGDYNEQFF. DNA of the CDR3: TGTGCCAGCAGCCCGGGAGGGGAGGGAGATTACAATGAGCAGTTCTTC. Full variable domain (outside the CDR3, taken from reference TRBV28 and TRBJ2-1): DVKVTQSSRYLVKRTGEKVFLECVQDMDHENMFWYRQDPGLGLRLIYFSYDVKMKEKGDIPEGYSVSREKKERFSLILESASTNQTSMYLCASSPGGEGDYNEQFFGPGTRLTVL.

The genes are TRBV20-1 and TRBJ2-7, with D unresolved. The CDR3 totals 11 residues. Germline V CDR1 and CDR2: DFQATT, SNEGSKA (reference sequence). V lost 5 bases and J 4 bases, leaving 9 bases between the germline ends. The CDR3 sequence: CSAPTAYEQYF. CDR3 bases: TGCAGTGCTCCCACAGCGTACGAGCAGTACTTC.

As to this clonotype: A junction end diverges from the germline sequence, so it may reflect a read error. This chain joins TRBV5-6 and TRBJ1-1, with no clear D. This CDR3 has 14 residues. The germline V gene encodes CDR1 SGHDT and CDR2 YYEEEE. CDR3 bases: TGTGCCAGCAGCTTGTGGCCGGGTTTCACTGAAGCTCTCTTT. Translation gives CASSLWPGFTEALF.

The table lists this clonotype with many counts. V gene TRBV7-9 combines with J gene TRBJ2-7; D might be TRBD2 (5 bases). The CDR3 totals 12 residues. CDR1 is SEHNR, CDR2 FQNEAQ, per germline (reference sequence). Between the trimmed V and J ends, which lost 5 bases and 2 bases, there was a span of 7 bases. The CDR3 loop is CASSALAYEQYF. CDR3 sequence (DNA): TGTGCCAGCAGCGCACTAGCCTACGAGCAGTACTTC.

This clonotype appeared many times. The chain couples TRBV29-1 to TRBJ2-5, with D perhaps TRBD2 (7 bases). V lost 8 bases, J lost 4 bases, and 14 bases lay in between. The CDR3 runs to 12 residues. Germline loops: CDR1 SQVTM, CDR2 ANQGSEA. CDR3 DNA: TGCAGCCAACAAGGGGGGGCAGAGACCCAGTACTTC. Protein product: CSQQGGAETQYF.

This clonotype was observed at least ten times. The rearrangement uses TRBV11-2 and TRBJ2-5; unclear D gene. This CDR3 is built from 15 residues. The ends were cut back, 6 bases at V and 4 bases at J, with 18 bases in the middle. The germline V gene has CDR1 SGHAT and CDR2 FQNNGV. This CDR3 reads CASSLYRALSETQYF. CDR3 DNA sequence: TGTGCCAGCAGTTTATACCGGGCCCTCTCAGAGACCCAGTACTTC.

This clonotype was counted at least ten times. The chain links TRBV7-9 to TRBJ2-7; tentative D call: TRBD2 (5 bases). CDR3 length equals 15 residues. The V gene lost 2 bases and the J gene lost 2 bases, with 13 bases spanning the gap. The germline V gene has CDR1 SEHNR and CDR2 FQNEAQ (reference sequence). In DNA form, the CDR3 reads TGTGCCAGCAGCTTAAACCGCGGGCCAACCTACGAGCAGTACTTC. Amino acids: CASSLNRGPTYEQYF.

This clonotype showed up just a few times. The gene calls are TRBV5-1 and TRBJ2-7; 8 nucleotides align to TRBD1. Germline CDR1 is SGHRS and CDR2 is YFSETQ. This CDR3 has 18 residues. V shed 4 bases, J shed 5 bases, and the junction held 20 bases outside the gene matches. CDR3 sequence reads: CASSPPRVGRGLVDEQYF. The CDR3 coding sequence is TGCGCCAGCAGCCCGCCCCGCGTAGGCAGGGGGCTAGTCGACGAGCAGTACTTC.